This TCR beta chain was found in a study of T cell responses to AZD1222 COVID-19 vaccine. Using immunoSEQ multiplex PCR, the repertoire was profiled, and TCRdb retains in-frame clones only, with some absent. This table has about 190,000 clones, more than 75% appearing once. The sequence was collected from an adult in good health. The sample consisted of peripheral blood, taken on day 0 of MenACWY control vaccination.

In DNA form, the CDR3 reads TGTGCCAGCAGCCCGCTTTTCCGGGACAAGGATAATTCACCCCTCCACTTT. It codes for CASSPLFRDKDNSPLHF. V and J are TRBV7-9 and TRBJ1-6; D possibly corresponds to TRBD1 (6 bases). CDR1 is SEHNR, CDR2 FQNEAQ, per germline (reference sequence). The CDR3 loop spans 17 amino acids. V was cut by 5 bases and J by 5 bases, with 19 bases left in between.